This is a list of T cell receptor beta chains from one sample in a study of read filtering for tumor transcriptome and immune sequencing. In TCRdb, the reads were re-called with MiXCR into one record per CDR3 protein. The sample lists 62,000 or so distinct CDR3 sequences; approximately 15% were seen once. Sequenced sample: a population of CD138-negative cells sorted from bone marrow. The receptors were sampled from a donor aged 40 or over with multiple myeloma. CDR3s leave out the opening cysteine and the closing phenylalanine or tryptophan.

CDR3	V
ASSNQPQH	TRBV6-7
ASSSSRDRVSHNEQF	TRBV6-5
ASSKNTWVFGNPAYNEQF	TRBV11-2
ASSLKASGWSNNEQF	TRBV7-3
ASSSGGGSPLH	TRBV11-2
ASSLHYRDSMNTEAF	TRBV7-8
ASSQVQGHGYT	TRBV4-2
SARKGGPLNTGELF	TRBV29-1
AIRAGEDYGYT	TRBV10-3
ASSQSYARGPNQPQH	TRBV23-1
SVEAGAGDNEQF	TRBV29-1
ASSQDGRGGSISNQPQH	TRBV4-1
SVGSSINTGELF	TRBV29-1
SAPGALFPGGRYGYEQY	TRBV20-1
SVTGGGGQAEQF	TRBV29-1
ASSGGTGNAEAF	TRBV7-3
ASRPIPQGAIDTQY	TRBV12-3/TRBV12-4
SVGHLYGYT	TRBV29-1
SARDTTSTYNEQF	TRBV20-1
RALLAGGPKETQY	TRBV20-1
SAESGGGPANTGELF	TRBV29-1
ASSQGMLAALY	TRBV4-3
SVAKDRTNEQY	TRBV20-1
ASSLEVAVGLDTQY	TRBV5-1
SASSGTVYNEQF	TRBV20-1
SVGGGGNQPQH	TRBV29-1
ASSLSGLARLSGELF	TRBV6-1
SAARTSQGPNNEQF	TRBV20-1